This T cell receptor beta chain was recovered during a study of blood T cells in healthy people across ages. Primers used in a second PCR of roughly 6 to 12 cycles were a sample-barcoded 5' primer and a J-beta primer mix. Every cDNA molecule carried a tag from a template-switch adaptor bearing 12 random nucleotides. MiXCR was run by TCRdb on the 5' RACE reads, yielding one entry per CDR3 protein. The profile shows over 1,500,000 distinct CDR3 sequences, 39% of them singletons. Of note for this clonotype: Its antigen is not identified.

Broader study findings: Underestimates were what the diversity estimates from one million T cells were considered to be.

The CDR3 spans 14 residues. Trimming took off 0 bases at V and 7 bases at J, with 12 bases between the two ends. The V gene's germline CDR1 is GTSNPN and CDR2 SVGIG (reference sequence). The chain recombines TRBV30 with TRBJ1-4; D is possibly TRBD1 (6 bases). This TCR was sampled from a human donor in good health. The specimen sequenced was blood. CDR3 residues: CAWSVGGVGEKLFF. The CDR3 coding sequence is TGTGCCTGGAGTGTAGGGGGAGTAGGTGAAAAACTGTTTTTT.